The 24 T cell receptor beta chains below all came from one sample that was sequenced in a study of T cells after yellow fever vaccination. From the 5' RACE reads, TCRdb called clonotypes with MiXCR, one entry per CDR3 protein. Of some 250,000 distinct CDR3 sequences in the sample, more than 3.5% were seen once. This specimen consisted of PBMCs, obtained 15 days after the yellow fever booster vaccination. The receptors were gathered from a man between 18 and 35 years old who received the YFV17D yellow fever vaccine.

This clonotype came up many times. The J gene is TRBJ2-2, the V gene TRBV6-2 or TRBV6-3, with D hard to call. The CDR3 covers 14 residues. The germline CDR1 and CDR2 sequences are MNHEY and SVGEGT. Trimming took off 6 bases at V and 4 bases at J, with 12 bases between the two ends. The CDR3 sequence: CASSLRVATGELFF. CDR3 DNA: TGTGCCAGCAGCCTTCGTGTGGCCACCGGGGAGCTGTTTTTT.

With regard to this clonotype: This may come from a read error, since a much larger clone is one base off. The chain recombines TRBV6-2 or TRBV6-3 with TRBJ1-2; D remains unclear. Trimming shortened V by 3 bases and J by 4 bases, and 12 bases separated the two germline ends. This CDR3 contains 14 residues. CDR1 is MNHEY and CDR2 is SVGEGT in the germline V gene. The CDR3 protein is CASSYSGHSYGYTF. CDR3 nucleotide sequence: TGTGCCAGCAGTTATTCCGGGCACTCCTATGGCTACACCTTC.

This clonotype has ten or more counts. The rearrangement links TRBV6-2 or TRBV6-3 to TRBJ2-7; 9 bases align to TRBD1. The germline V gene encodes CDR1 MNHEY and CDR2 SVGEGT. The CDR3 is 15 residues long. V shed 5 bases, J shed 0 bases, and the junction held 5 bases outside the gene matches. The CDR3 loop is CASSAGTGSSYEQYV. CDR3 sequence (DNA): TGTGCCAGCAGTGCCGGGACAGGGAGCTCCTACGAGCAGTACGTC.

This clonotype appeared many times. This chain's CDR3 is CASSTRTSGALSVQQYF. For the CDR3, the DNA is TGCGCCAGCAGCACCAGGACTAGCGGGGCCCTCTCGGTCCAGCAGTACTTC. The chain employs TRBV5-1 and TRBJ2-7; 12 positions match TRBD2. Germline V gene data show CDR1 as SGHRS and CDR2 as YFSETQ. The CDR3 spans 17 residues. Unmatched junction bases numbered 16, after V lost 4 bases and J lost 8 bases.

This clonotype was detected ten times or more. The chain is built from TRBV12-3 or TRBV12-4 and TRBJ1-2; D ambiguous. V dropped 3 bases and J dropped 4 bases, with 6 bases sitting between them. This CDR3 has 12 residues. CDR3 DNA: TGTGCCAGCAGTTTTCCCCGCTATGGCTACACCTTC. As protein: CASSFPRYGYTF.

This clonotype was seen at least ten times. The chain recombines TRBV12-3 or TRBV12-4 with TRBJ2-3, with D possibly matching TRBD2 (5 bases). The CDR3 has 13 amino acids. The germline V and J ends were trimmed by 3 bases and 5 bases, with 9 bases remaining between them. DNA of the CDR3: TGTGCCAGCAGTTTGGGAGCGGTAGATACGCAGTATTTT. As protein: CASSLGAVDTQYF.

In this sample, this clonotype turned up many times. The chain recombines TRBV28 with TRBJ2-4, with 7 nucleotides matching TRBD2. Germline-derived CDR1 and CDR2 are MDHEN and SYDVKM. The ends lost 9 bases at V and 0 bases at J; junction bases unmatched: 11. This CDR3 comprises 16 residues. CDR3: CASNRSGGIAKNIQYF. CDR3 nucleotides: TGTGCCAGTAACAGGTCGGGGGGTATAGCCAAAAACATTCAGTACTTC.

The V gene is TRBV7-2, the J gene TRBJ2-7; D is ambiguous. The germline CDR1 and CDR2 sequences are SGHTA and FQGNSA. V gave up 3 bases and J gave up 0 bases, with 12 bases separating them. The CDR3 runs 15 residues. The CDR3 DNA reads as TGTGCCAGCAGCTTTTCTCAGTCCCTCTCCTACGAGCAGTACTTC. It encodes CASSFSQSLSYEQYF.

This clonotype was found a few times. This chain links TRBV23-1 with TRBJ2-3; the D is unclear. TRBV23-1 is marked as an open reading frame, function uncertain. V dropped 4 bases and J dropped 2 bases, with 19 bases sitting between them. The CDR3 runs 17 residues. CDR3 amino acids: CASSRPTPMGFTDTQYF. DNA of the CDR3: TGCGCCAGCAGTCGACCCACACCCATGGGATTCACAGATACGCAGTATTTT.

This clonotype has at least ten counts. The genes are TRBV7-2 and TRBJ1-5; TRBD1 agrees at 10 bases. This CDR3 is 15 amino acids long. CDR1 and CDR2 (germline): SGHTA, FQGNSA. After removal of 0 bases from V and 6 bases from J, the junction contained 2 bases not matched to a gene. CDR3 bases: TGTGCCAGCAGCTTAGCAGGGACAGGGGTTCAGCCCCAGCATTTT. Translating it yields CASSLAGTGVQPQHF.

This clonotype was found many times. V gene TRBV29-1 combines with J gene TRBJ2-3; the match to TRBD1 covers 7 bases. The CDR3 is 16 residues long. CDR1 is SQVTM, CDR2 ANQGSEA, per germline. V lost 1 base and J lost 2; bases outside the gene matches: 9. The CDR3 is CSVEVWGKGATDTQYF. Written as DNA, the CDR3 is TGCAGCGTTGAAGTCTGGGGGAAGGGGGCCACAGATACGCAGTATTTT.

The DNA of the CDR3 is TGTGCCACCAGCAGAGTAAGCGGGTCCTACAATGAGCAGTTCTTC. It yields the protein CATSRVSGSYNEQFF. The rearrangement links TRBV15 to TRBJ2-1; D may be TRBD2 (6 bases). CDR1 is LNHNV, CDR2 YYDKDF, per germline (reference sequence). The CDR3 covers 15 residues. V was clipped by 1 base and J by 1 base, with 8 bases between them.

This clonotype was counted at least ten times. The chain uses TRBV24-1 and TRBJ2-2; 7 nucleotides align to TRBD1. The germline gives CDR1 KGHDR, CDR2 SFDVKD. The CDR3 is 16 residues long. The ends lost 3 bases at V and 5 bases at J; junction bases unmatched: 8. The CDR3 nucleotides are TGTGCCACCAGTGATCCCGGACAGGATCGGACCGGGGAGCTGTTTTTT. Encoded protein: CATSDPGQDRTGELFF.

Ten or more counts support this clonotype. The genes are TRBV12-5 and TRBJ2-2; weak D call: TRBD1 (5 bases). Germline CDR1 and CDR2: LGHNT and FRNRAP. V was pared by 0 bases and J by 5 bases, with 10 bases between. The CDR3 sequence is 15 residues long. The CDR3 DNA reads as TGTGCTAGTGGTTTGGTACTGCAGGGTACCGGGGAGCTGTTTTTT. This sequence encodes CASGLVLQGTGELFF.

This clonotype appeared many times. In nucleotides, the CDR3 is TGCAGTGCTAGAGATACTAGCAAGGGCACAGATACGCAGTATTTT. Encoded protein: CSARDTSKGTDTQYF. V gene TRBV20-1 combines with J gene TRBJ2-3, with D possibly matching TRBD2 (6 bases). This CDR3 contains 15 residues. Germline CDR1 is DFQATT and CDR2 is SNEGSKA (reference sequence). With 0 bases removed from V and 1 base from J, the gap between germline ends came to 11 bases.

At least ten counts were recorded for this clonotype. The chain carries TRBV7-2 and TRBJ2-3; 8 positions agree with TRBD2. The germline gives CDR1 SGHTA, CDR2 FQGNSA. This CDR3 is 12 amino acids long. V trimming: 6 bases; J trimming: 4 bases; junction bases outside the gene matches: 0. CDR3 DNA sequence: TGTGCCAGCAGACTAGCGGCAGATACGCAGTATTTT. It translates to CASRLAADTQYF.

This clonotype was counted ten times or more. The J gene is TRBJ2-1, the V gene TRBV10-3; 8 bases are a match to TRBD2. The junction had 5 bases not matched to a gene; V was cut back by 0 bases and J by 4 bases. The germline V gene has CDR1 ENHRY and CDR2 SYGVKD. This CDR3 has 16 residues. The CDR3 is CAISESPAGAYNEQFF. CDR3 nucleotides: TGTGCCATCAGTGAGTCGCCAGCGGGGGCATACAATGAGCAGTTCTTC.

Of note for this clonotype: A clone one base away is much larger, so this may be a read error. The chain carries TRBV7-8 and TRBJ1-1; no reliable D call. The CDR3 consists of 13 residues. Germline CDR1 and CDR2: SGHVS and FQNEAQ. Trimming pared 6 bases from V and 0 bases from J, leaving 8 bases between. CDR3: CASRPEMNTEAFF. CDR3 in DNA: TGTGCCAGCAGACCAGAGATGAACACTGAAGCTTTCTTT.

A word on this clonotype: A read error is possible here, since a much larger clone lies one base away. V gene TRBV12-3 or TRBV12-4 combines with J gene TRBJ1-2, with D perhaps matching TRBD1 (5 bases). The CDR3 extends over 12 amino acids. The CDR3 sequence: CDSSFGGGGYTF. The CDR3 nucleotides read TGTGACAGCAGTTTCGGGGGAGGTGGCTACACCTTC.

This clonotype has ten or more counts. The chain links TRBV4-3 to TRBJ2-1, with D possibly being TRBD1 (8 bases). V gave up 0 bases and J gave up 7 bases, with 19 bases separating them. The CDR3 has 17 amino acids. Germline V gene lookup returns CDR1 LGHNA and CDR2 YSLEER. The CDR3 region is CASSQDRANRGGNEQFF. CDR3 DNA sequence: TGCGCCAGCAGCCAAGATAGGGCCAACAGGGGGGGGAATGAGCAGTTCTTC.

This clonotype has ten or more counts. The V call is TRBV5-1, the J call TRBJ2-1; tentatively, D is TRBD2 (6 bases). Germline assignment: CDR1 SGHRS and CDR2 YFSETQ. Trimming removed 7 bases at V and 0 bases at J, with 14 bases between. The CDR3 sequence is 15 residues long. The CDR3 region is CASSDGGSSYNEQFF. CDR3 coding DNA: TGCGCCAGCTCTGATGGGGGGAGCTCCTACAATGAGCAGTTCTTC.

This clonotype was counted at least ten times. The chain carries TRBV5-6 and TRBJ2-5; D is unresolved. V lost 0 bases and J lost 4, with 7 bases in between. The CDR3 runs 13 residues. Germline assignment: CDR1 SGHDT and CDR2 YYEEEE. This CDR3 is CASSLAWGETQYF. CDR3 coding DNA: TGTGCCAGCAGCTTGGCCTGGGGAGAGACCCAGTACTTC.

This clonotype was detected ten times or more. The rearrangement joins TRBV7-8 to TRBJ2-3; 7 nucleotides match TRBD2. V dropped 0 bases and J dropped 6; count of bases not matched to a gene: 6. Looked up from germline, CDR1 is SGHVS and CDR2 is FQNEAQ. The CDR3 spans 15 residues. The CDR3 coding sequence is TGTGCCAGCAGCTTAGCCGGGACTACCTCGGATACGCAGTATTTT. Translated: CASSLAGTTSDTQYF.

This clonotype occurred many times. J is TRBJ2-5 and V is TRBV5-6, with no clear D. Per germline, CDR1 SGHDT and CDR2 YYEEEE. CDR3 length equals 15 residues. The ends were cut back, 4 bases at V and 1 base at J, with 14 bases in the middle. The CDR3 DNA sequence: TGTGCCAGCAGCCCCACATCCAGCGTCCAAGAGACCCAGTACTTC. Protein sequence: CASSPTSSVQETQYF.